One sample yielded the 20 T cell receptor beta chains listed below, sequenced in a study of patients and donors after allogeneic stem cell transplantation. TCRdb re-analysed the RT-PCR reads in MiXCR, keeping a single row per CDR3 protein. The table lists more than 150,000 distinct CDR3 sequences, approximately 24% of them singletons. The specimen was blood, either unsorted or a sorted T cell fraction (not recorded which). All receptors come from a human donor who was either an allogeneic HSCT recipient or a stem cell or donor lymphocyte infusion donor (not recorded which). It is not recorded whose cells these are; they may come from a transplant donor.

The chain uses TRBV25-1 and TRBJ1-2, with a weak D call TRBD1 (5 bases). Trimming left V 1 base short and J 6 bases short, with 15 bases between. Germline V gene sequence: CDR1 MGHDK, CDR2 SYGVNS. The CDR3 covers 15 residues. The CDR3 loop is CASSELGTSPHGYTF. CDR3 DNA: TGTGCCAGCAGTGAATTAGGGACGTCGCCCCATGGCTACACCTTC.

The chain recombines TRBV7-6 with TRBJ1-3, with a possible D match to TRBD1 (6 bases). CDR1 SGHVS and CDR2 FNYEAQ come from the germline V gene. This CDR3 has 15 amino acids. The V end was cut by 2 bases, the J end by 7 bases, with 15 bases between. The CDR3 DNA reads as TGTGCCAGCAGCTTAACGTACGGGGGGGCGAACACCATATATTTT. This encodes CASSLTYGGANTIYF.

The chain carries TRBV10-2 and TRBJ2-3, with D perhaps TRBD2 (5 bases). The CDR3 contains 19 residues. Germline values: CDR1 WSHSY, CDR2 SAAADI. V was clipped by 3 bases and J by 0 bases, with 22 bases between them. The CDR3 spells CASSEMGSPYLSSTDTQYF. The CDR3 DNA follows: TGCGCCAGCAGTGAAATGGGGAGCCCCTATTTATCAAGCACAGATACGCAGTATTTT.

This clonotype was recorded only once. The rearrangement joins TRBV6-5 to TRBJ2-7, with D hard to call. Trimming stripped 1 base from V and 6 bases from J, with 4 bases between. This CDR3 has 11 amino acids. Germline V gene sequence: CDR1 MNHEY, CDR2 SVGAGI. CDR3 sequence (DNA): TGTGCCAGCAGTTACTACGCCGAGCAGTACTTC. Translated, it gives CASSYYAEQYF.

V usage is TRBV10-3 and J usage is TRBJ2-2, with TRBD1 matching 8 bases. V shed 10 bases, J shed 7 bases, and the junction held 11 bases outside the gene matches. This CDR3 has 14 amino acids. CDR1 ENHRY and CDR2 SYGVKD come from the germline V gene. In DNA, the CDR3 is TGTGCCACAGAGCGGACAGGGAATAGCGGGGAGCTGTTTTTT. This sequence encodes CATERTGNSGELFF.

This clonotype was seen more than once but under ten times. This chain uses TRBV25-1 with TRBJ1-4; TRBD1 agrees at 7 bases. The CDR3 is 15 amino acids. V shed 1 base and J 3 bases; nucleotides not matched to a gene: 2. Per the germline V gene, CDR1 is MGHDK and CDR2 is SYGVNS. This CDR3 reads CASSEWTGPNEKLFF. The DNA of the CDR3 is TGTGCCAGCAGTGAATGGACAGGACCTAATGAAAAACTGTTTTTT.

This clonotype has just a few counts. The chain links TRBV6-2 or TRBV6-3 to TRBJ2-7; D gene ambiguous. Trimming left V 2 bases short and J 3 bases short, with 5 bases between. Germline V gives CDR1 MNHEY, CDR2 SVGEGT. The CDR3 spans 12 residues. The CDR3 protein is CASSYPDYEQYF. In DNA, the CDR3 is TGTGCCAGCAGTTACCCCGACTACGAGCAGTACTTC.

This clonotype has just a few counts. This chain links TRBV12-3 or TRBV12-4 with TRBJ1-6, with D perhaps matching TRBD1 (6 bases). The V gene lost 5 bases and the J gene lost 8 bases, with 13 bases spanning the gap. This CDR3 spans 14 amino acids. CDR3 loop: CASSPRDTDSPLHF. As DNA, the CDR3 is TGTGCCAGCAGTCCAAGGGACACTGATTCACCCCTCCACTTT.

The rearrangement uses TRBV3-1 and TRBJ2-2; possibly TRBD1 for D (5 bases). Trimming took 4 bases from V and 6 from J, leaving 21 bases between them. The germline V gene encodes CDR1 LGHDT and CDR2 YNNKEL (reference sequence). The CDR3 is 17 amino acids. DNA for the CDR3: TGTGCCAGCAGCCCTCGCGGTTCGAGTAGCAGGGCCGGGGAGCTGTTTTTT. This sequence encodes CASSPRGSSSRAGELFF.

This clonotype was detected only a few times. This chain links TRBV6-2 or TRBV6-3 with TRBJ1-4; TRBD1 might be the D (6 bases). V lost 11 bases to trimming and J lost 0 bases, with 19 bases between them. Per the germline V gene, CDR1 is MNHEY and CDR2 is SVGEGT. The CDR3 is made up of 16 amino acids. This chain's CDR3 is CASSPGTWPTNEKLFF. In nucleotides, the CDR3 is TGTGCCTCCAGCCCCGGGACATGGCCAACTAATGAAAAACTGTTTTTT.

V usage is TRBV20-1 and J usage is TRBJ2-1; 7 positions agree with TRBD2. Germline CDR1 DFQATT, CDR2 SNEGSKA (reference sequence). Trimming cost V 2 bases and J 6 bases; bases outside gene matches: 10. The CDR3 is 15 amino acids. This CDR3 reads CSARLPGLVFNEQFF. The CDR3 nucleotides read TGCAGTGCTAGACTCCCCGGACTAGTTTTCAATGAGCAGTTCTTC.

This rearrangement joins TRBV30 to TRBJ2-1; D unresolved. CDR1 and CDR2 (germline): GTSNPN, SVGIG (reference sequence). The CDR3 loop spans 17 amino acids. V lost 0 bases and J 7 bases, leaving 22 bases between the germline ends. In DNA form, the CDR3 reads TGTGCCTGGAGTGTAAAAAGCGCAGGTACTGTTGTTAATGAGCAGTTCTTC. This encodes CAWSVKSAGTVVNEQFF. Drawing the rest from reference TRBV30 and TRBJ2-1, the complete variable domain is SQTIHQWPATLVQPVGSPLSLECTVEGTSNPNLYWYRQAAGRGLQLLFYSVGIGQISSEVPQNLSASRPQDRQFILSSKKLLLSDSGFYLCAWSVKSAGTVVNEQFFGPGTRLTVL.

Many counts were recorded for this clonotype. The chain is built from TRBV12-3 or TRBV12-4 and TRBJ1-1; tentatively, D is TRBD1 (5 bases). V was clipped by 5 bases and J by 4 bases, with 20 bases between them. The CDR3 spans 16 residues. The CDR3 DNA reads TGTGCCAGCAGTGGCTTACTGACCTGGGGACGCACTGAAGCTTTCTTT. It codes for CASSGLLTWGRTEAFF.

The chain recombines TRBV4-3 with TRBJ2-1; D is perhaps TRBD1 (6 bases). The germline V and J ends were trimmed by 3 bases and 4 bases, with 10 bases remaining between them. CDR1 and CDR2 (germline): LGHNA, YSLEER. The CDR3 is 14 residues long. The CDR3 spells CASSHLDRYNEQFF. The CDR3 DNA reads TGCGCCAGCAGCCACCTCGACAGGTACAATGAGCAGTTCTTC.

This clonotype was recorded at least ten times. V is TRBV12-3 or TRBV12-4 and J is TRBJ1-2, with a tentative D call TRBD1 (5 bases). The CDR3 runs 14 residues. The V end lost 4 bases, the J end lost 7 bases, and 16 bases lay between the germline ends. The CDR3 nucleotides are TGTGCCAGCAGTTCTGAGATGGGGAGGGGTGGCTACACCTTC. Residues: CASSSEMGRGGYTF.

This clonotype has just a few counts. The chain uses TRBV12-3 or TRBV12-4 and TRBJ2-7; 10 bases map to TRBD1. The CDR3 loop spans 17 amino acids. The V segment lost 5 bases and the J segment 3 bases; nucleotides outside the gene matches: 13. The CDR3 DNA reads as TGTGCCAGCAGTCCCAGAAACCCGGGACAGGGGTTCTACGAGCAGTACTTC. It encodes CASSPRNPGQGFYEQYF.

This chain joins TRBV4-1 and TRBJ2-7; 8 bases align to TRBD1. J lost 5 bases, V lost 1 base, and 4 bases had no gene match. The CDR3 runs 14 residues. Germline V gives CDR1 MGHRA, CDR2 YSYEKL. This CDR3 reads CASSQVQGADEQYF. The CDR3 region has the DNA TGCGCCAGCAGCCAAGTTCAGGGGGCTGACGAGCAGTACTTC.

The rearrangement links TRBV12-3 or TRBV12-4 to TRBJ2-1, with 7 bases matching TRBD1. With 7 bases clipped from V and 4 bases from J, the junction kept 10 bases outside the gene matches. This CDR3 region has 15 residues. Here the CDR3 DNA reads TGTGCCAGCACTACCCGGGACAGATTATACAATGAGCAGTTCTTC. Translated, it gives CASTTRDRLYNEQFF.

This clonotype was counted only a few times. V gene TRBV21-1 combines with J gene TRBJ1-4; TRBD1 is the table's D call and was not checked against the DNA. TRBV21-1 is marked as a pseudogene. CDR3 length equals 21 residues. CDR3 DNA: TGTGCCAGCAGCAAATCGAGTCCAGGGCGACCTGGACAGGGTACTAATGAAAAACTGTTTTTT. Encoded protein: CASSKSSPGRPGQGTNEKLFF.

This clonotype was seen a single time. The chain carries TRBV7-3 and TRBJ2-2; D is unresolved. The CDR3 covers 17 residues. V gave up 2 bases and J gave up 7 bases, with 20 bases separating them. Per germline, CDR1 SGHTA and CDR2 FQGTGA. CDR3 region: CASSLGSGSNDNGELFF. The DNA of the CDR3 is TGTGCCAGCAGCTTAGGGTCTGGGTCCAACGATAACGGGGAGCTGTTTTTT.